These 22 T cell receptor beta chains originate from one sample sequenced in a study of neurological immune-mediated disorders. Time point of the sample: longitudinal time-point 3. TCRdb reprocessed the 5' RACE reads with MiXCR, giving one entry per CDR3 protein. The profile shows 84,000 or so distinct CDR3 sequences, around 4.5% of them singletons. Input material: PBMCs. The source is a woman aged 60-75 years with multiple sclerosis.

This clonotype was observed many times. The V call is TRBV4-1, the J call TRBJ1-1; D unclear. CDR1 and CDR2 from the germline V gene are MGHRA and YSYEKL. Deletions cut 1 base from V and 0 bases from J, with 12 bases between. The CDR3 is 16 residues long. The CDR3 is CASSQAFVAVNTEAFF. The CDR3 region has the DNA TGCGCCAGCAGCCAAGCGTTTGTGGCCGTGAACACTGAAGCTTTCTTT.

A word on this clonotype: A much more abundant neighbour one base away suggests this may be a read error. The chain links TRBV7-2 to TRBJ2-2; D possibly uses TRBD1 or TRBD2 (6 bases each). V gave up 7 bases and J gave up 6 bases, with 12 bases separating them. The CDR3 length is 13 residues. The germline V gene has CDR1 SGHTA and CDR2 FQGNSA. The CDR3 sequence: CASIQRGAGELFF. CDR3 sequence (DNA): TGTGCCAGCATCCAGAGGGGGGCCGGGGAGCTGTTTTTT.

This clonotype has ten or more counts. The chain recombines TRBV5-5 with TRBJ2-1; D not certain. Germline CDR1 SGHKS, CDR2 YYEKEE (reference sequence). The germline V and J ends were trimmed by 1 base and 4 bases, with 12 bases remaining between them. This CDR3 is built from 15 residues. Here the CDR3 DNA reads TGTGCCAGCAGCTTGTATTCAGTCGCATACAATGAGCAGTTCTTC. This translates into CASSLYSVAYNEQFF.

This clonotype has a count of ten or more. The chain uses TRBV28 and TRBJ1-2; D is possibly TRBD1 (5 bases). The CDR3 spans 15 residues. The V and J ends lost 5 bases and 8 bases respectively, with 21 bases between them. Germline CDR1 MDHEN, CDR2 SYDVKM. CDR3 coding DNA: TGTGCCAGCAGTGCCCCAGGGAGGGGTCTGATCGGCTACACCTTC. It translates to CASSAPGRGLIGYTF.

There are many counts of this clonotype. J is TRBJ2-5 and V is TRBV20-1, with D perhaps TRBD1 (6 bases). From germline, CDR1 is DFQATT and CDR2 SNEGSKA (reference sequence). Trimming shortened V by 6 bases and J by 2 bases, and 22 bases separated the two germline ends. This CDR3 comprises 16 residues. This CDR3 is CSAILGFLGGQETQYF. CDR3 DNA sequence: TGCAGTGCCATCCTCGGGTTCCTAGGGGGACAAGAGACCCAGTACTTC.

This chain joins TRBV10-3 and TRBJ2-3, with TRBD1 matching 7 bases. Germline CDR1 and CDR2: ENHRY and SYGVKD. This CDR3 spans 15 amino acids. The CDR3 sequence: CVSGAGTDNTGELYF. The CDR3 bases are TGTGTCAGCGGTGCCGGGACAGACAACACCGGGGAGCTGTATTTT.

Many counts were recorded for this clonotype. This chain links TRBV5-1 with TRBJ2-1, with TRBD1 matching 9 bases. From germline, CDR1 is SGHRS and CDR2 YFSETQ. The CDR3 length is 15 residues. Trimming cost V 4 bases and J 5 bases; bases outside gene matches: 7. The CDR3 DNA reads as TGCGCCAGCAGCGTACAGGGGGCGCTTAACAATGAGCAGTTCTTC. This translates into CASSVQGALNNEQFF.

The table lists this clonotype with many counts. J is TRBJ2-1 and V is TRBV24-1; the D is unclear. This CDR3 has 16 residues. CDR1 KGHDR and CDR2 SFDVKD come from the germline V gene. Trimming cost V 2 bases and J 5 bases, with 15 bases left between them. In nucleotides, the CDR3 is TGTGCCACCAGTGATTCTGCGGCTAGTGGGAACAATGAGCAGTTCTTC. Encoded protein: CATSDSAASGNNEQFF.

This clonotype was observed many times. The chain is built from TRBV2 and TRBJ2-2, with D uncertain. The CDR3 runs to 16 residues. The germline V gene encodes CDR1 SNHLY and CDR2 FYNNEI. V gave up 5 bases and J gave up 4 bases, with 17 bases separating them. The CDR3 loop reads CASSPQDPQITGELFF. The CDR3 DNA sequence: TGTGCCAGCAGTCCTCAGGACCCCCAGATCACCGGGGAGCTGTTTTTT.

Many counts were recorded for this clonotype. This chain connects TRBV6-5 to TRBJ2-1; no clear D gene. The germline CDR1 and CDR2 sequences are MNHEY and SVGAGI. The CDR3 runs 12 residues. Trimming removed 6 bases at V and 7 bases at J, with 10 bases between. In DNA, the CDR3 is TGTGCCAGCAGCCGTCTAGAAAATGAGCAGTTCTTC. Translating gives CASSRLENEQFF.

The sample holds many counts of this clonotype. The chain couples TRBV27 to TRBJ2-3, with D tentatively TRBD1 (6 bases). The V end lost 6 bases, the J end lost 3 bases, and 16 bases lay between the germline ends. The CDR3 is 15 amino acids. Germline loops: CDR1 MNHEY, CDR2 SMNVEV (reference sequence). The CDR3 region has the DNA TGTGCCAGCAGCCTAATAGCAGGGGTTACAGATACGCAGTATTTT. This encodes CASSLIAGVTDTQYF.

This clonotype was seen ten or more times. The chain is built from TRBV12-3 or TRBV12-4 and TRBJ2-5; TRBD1 agrees at 10 bases. With V trimmed by 6 bases and J by 6 bases, 10 bases remained unmatched. CDR3 length: 15 amino acids. CDR3 amino acids: CASRSTGQGGKTQYF. As DNA, the CDR3 is TGTGCCAGCAGGTCTACCGGACAGGGGGGAAAGACCCAGTACTTC.

This clonotype occurred many times. CDR3 nucleotide sequence: TGCGCCAGCAGCCTACAGGGGGCGGTAGATGAAAAACTGTTTTTT. It is translated as CASSLQGAVDEKLFF. This rearrangement joins TRBV5-1 to TRBJ1-4; 9 nucleotides align to TRBD1. After removal of 4 bases from V and 6 bases from J, the junction contained 7 bases not matched to a gene. CDR3 length: 15 residues. Germline-derived CDR1 and CDR2 are SGHRS and YFSETQ.

This clonotype was recorded many times. The chain recombines TRBV12-3 or TRBV12-4 with TRBJ1-2, with no clear D. The length of the CDR3 is 15 residues. V lost 6 bases to trimming and J lost 4 bases, with 18 bases between them. The CDR3 nucleotides are TGTGCCAGCAGAACCCCCGGGCCAAGGGCCTATGGCTACACCTTC. It specifies CASRTPGPRAYGYTF.

This clonotype has a count of ten or more. This sequence joins TRBV5-1 and TRBJ2-5; D may be TRBD1 (6 bases). This CDR3 is built from 18 residues. The V end was cut by 2 bases, the J end by 0 bases, with 20 bases between. Germline-derived CDR1 and CDR2 are SGHRS and YFSETQ. CDR3 residues: CASSFGLQGKGYQETQYF. CDR3 nucleotide sequence: TGCGCCAGCAGCTTCGGATTACAGGGAAAAGGGTACCAAGAGACCCAGTACTTC.

The table lists this clonotype with many counts. The V and J genes are TRBV25-1 and TRBJ1-1, with TRBD1 matching 8 bases. V lost 8 bases and J lost 4; bases outside the gene matches: 9. CDR3 length: 14 residues. Looked up from germline, CDR1 is MGHDK and CDR2 is SYGVNS. The CDR3 reads CASGSSGGGTEAFF. The CDR3 DNA sequence: TGTGCCAGCGGTTCTTCAGGGGGCGGCACTGAAGCTTTCTTT.

This clonotype was seen at least ten times. The chain combines TRBV20-1 with TRBJ2-6; D may be TRBD1 (5 bases). Germline V CDR1 and CDR2: DFQATT, SNEGSKA (reference sequence). This CDR3 has 16 residues. V lost 2 bases and J 1 base, leaving 12 bases between the germline ends. CDR3 residues: CSARTQAESGANVLTF. The CDR3 nucleotides are TGCAGTGCTAGAACACAGGCAGAATCTGGGGCCAACGTCCTGACTTTC.

This clonotype was found many times. The V gene is TRBV2, the J gene TRBJ2-2, with a tentative D call TRBD1 (6 bases). Trimming cost V 6 bases and J 0 bases, with 11 bases left between them. Germline CDR1 is SNHLY and CDR2 is FYNNEI. The CDR3 is 15 residues long. The CDR3 loop reads CASRVGAANTGELFF. In nucleotides, the CDR3 is TGTGCCAGCAGAGTGGGGGCGGCGAACACCGGGGAGCTGTTTTTT.

The sample holds many counts of this clonotype. The rearrangement uses TRBV7-2 and TRBJ2-1; 7 bases are shared with TRBD1. The CDR3 is 15 amino acids. Germline V gene lookup returns CDR1 SGHTA and CDR2 FQGNSA. The junction had 6 bases not matched to a gene; V was cut back by 5 bases and J by 2 bases. CDR3 DNA: TGTGCCAGCAGCACCAACAGGGGTACCTACAATGAGCAGTTCTTC. Amino acids: CASSTNRGTYNEQFF.

The rearrangement joins TRBV6-5 to TRBJ2-7, with D possibly being TRBD2 (7 bases). Per the germline V gene, CDR1 is MNHEY and CDR2 is SVGAGI. The CDR3 runs to 14 residues. The V gene lost 6 bases and the J gene lost 3 bases, with 15 bases spanning the gap. The CDR3 coding sequence is TGTGCCAGCAGAAGGGGAGGGGGGCTCTACGAGCAGTACTTC. Amino acids: CASRRGGGLYEQYF.

The table lists this clonotype with many counts. CDR3 in amino acids: CASSWDGGNSPLHF. The CDR3 DNA sequence: TGTGCCAGCAGCTGGGACGGCGGTAATTCACCCCTCCACTTT. The chain uses TRBV11-2 and TRBJ1-6, with D perhaps TRBD1 (5 bases). Germline assignment: CDR1 SGHAT and CDR2 FQNNGV. The CDR3 is made up of 14 amino acids. V was shortened by 4 bases and J by 6 bases, with 10 bases between the two germline ends.

This clonotype was observed at least ten times. The CDR3: CASSPYGLAGQETQYF. The CDR3, as DNA: TGTGCCAGCTCACCCTACGGACTAGCCGGCCAAGAGACCCAGTACTTC. The chain links TRBV18 to TRBJ2-5; 8 nucleotides agree with TRBD2. The CDR3 runs to 16 residues. V was clipped by 3 bases and J by 1 base; unmatched bases: 7. CDR1 and CDR2 from the germline V gene are KGHSH and LQKENI.